Described below is a single TCR beta chain sequence and its context. These data belong to a study of spatial heterogeneity in lung cancer. TCRdb itself ran the 5' RACE reads through MiXCR, one entry per CDR3 protein. Of tens of thousands of distinct CDR3 sequences in the sample, 12% were seen once. Germline V gene sequence: CDR1 MNHEY, CDR2 SVGEGT. The CDR3 has 15 amino acids. The V and J ends lost 7 bases and 6 bases respectively, with 22 bases between them. Described time point: sample taken at primary tumor resection. Whole RNA, isolated from tumor, nontumor lung or frozen PBMC, was sequenced without prior sorting.

The rearrangement links TRBV6-2 or TRBV6-3 to TRBJ2-7; no reliable D call. The sample here was PBMCs, taken at surgery. This clonotype was sampled from a male donor with early-stage non-small cell lung cancer. The CDR3 nucleotides read TGTGCCAGCATCGAAAATGGACCGAAACCCGTCGAGCAGTACTTC. Protein product: CASIENGPKPVEQYF.